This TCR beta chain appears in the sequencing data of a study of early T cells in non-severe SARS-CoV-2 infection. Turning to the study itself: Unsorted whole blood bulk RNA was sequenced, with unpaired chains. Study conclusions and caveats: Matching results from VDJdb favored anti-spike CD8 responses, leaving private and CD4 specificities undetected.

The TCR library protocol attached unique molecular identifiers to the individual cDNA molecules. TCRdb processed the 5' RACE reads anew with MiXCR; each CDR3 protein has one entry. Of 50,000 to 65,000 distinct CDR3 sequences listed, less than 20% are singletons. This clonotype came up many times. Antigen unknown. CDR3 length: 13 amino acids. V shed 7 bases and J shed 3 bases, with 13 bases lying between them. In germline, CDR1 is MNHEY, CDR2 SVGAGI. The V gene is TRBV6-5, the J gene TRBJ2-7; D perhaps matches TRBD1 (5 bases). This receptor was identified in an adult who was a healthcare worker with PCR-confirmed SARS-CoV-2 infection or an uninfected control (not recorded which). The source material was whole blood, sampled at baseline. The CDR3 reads CASTDINNYEQYF. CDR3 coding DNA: TGTGCCAGCACGGACATAAACAACTACGAGCAGTACTTC.